This T cell receptor beta chain came from a study of technical replicates of blood from a handful of donors. V lost 0 bases and J lost 8; bases outside the gene matches: 6. This CDR3 is 15 amino acids long. Germline CDR1 reads WSHSY; CDR2 reads SAAADI. Profiled with immunoSEQ multiplex PCR; TCRdb holds only in-frame clones, not every one. The sample yields 75,000 to 100,000 clones, about 95% seen once. The receptor's source is a human donor in good health. J is TRBJ2-1 and V is TRBV10-2, with 8 positions matching TRBD2. The sample comprised T cells isolated from PBMCs. The CDR3 loop is CASSESGLGGHEQFF. CDR3 in DNA: TGCGCCAGCAGTGAGTCGGGACTAGGGGGTCATGAGCAGTTCTTC.